The 25 T cell receptor beta chains below were found in one sample sequenced in a study of cytomegalovirus exposure and HLA in healthy donors. Both 60 Vbeta primers and 13 Jbeta primers went into the PCR. Sequenced by immunoSEQ multiplex PCR; TCRdb stores in-frame clones only, minus some. The data show some 90,000 clones, roughly four fifths seen once. The sample was PBMCs. These receptors all stem from a man aged 45 to 65 in good health and CMV-seronegative.

The chain carries TRBV5-1 and TRBJ2-7; 9 bases are a match to TRBD2. Per germline, CDR1 SGHRS and CDR2 YFSETQ. The CDR3 loop spans 15 amino acids. V lost 4 bases, J lost 4 bases, and 9 bases stayed unmatched. The CDR3 region is CASSPGLASHYEQYF. The CDR3, as DNA: TGCGCCAGCAGCCCGGGACTAGCCTCCCATTACGAGCAGTACTTC.

This clone was seen a handful of times. The chain uses TRBV28 and TRBJ2-7; D possibly corresponds to TRBD1 (6 bases). V was pared by 1 base and J by 5 bases, with 9 bases between. CDR1 and CDR2 from the germline V gene are MDHEN and SYDVKM. The CDR3 sequence is 13 residues long. The CDR3 protein is CASSLLGDNEQYF. Here the CDR3 DNA reads TGTGCCAGCAGTTTATTGGGGGACAACGAGCAGTACTTC.

This clone occurred once. The rearrangement uses TRBV28 and TRBJ2-6; the D gene is possibly TRBD1 (6 bases). This CDR3 spans 16 amino acids. Trimming left V 4 bases short and J 0 bases short, with 10 bases between. Looked up from germline, CDR1 is MDHEN and CDR2 is SYDVKM. For the CDR3, the DNA is TGTGCCAGCAGTTCGTCAGGGGTCTCTGGGGCCAACGTCCTGACTTTC. Translated: CASSSSGVSGANVLTF.

This chain links TRBV6-1 with TRBJ1-5; 9 bases line up with TRBD1. V was clipped by 1 base and J by 6 bases; unmatched bases: 19. Germline CDR1 reads MNHNS; CDR2 reads SASEGT. There are 20 residues in the CDR3. The CDR3 DNA is TGTGCCAGCAGTGAAGAAAGGAACAGGGGGCTCACGTCTGGACGTCAGCCCCAGCATTTT. This sequence encodes CASSEERNRGLTSGRQPQHF.

The rearrangement uses TRBV15 and TRBJ2-1; 9 bases line up with TRBD2. This CDR3 region has 16 residues. Trimming cost V 2 bases and J 3 bases; bases outside gene matches: 5. Germline-derived CDR1 and CDR2 are LNHNV and YYDKDF (reference sequence). CDR3 sequence (DNA): TGTGCCACCAGCAGAACTCTACTAGCGGGCTACAATGAGCAGTTCTTC. Translating it yields CATSRTLLAGYNEQFF.

This clone has a single count. The rearrangement links TRBV30 to TRBJ2-1; 10 bases match TRBD2. The V gene's germline CDR1 is GTSNPN and CDR2 SVGIG (reference sequence). Losses at the gene ends were 3 bases for V and 9 bases for J; bases not matched to a gene: 5. The CDR3 totals 13 residues. The CDR3 DNA is TGTGCCTGGAGAACAGCGGGAGGGCCTGAGCAGTTCTTC. Protein product: CAWRTAGGPEQFF.

As concerns this clone: The sample holds other DNA sequences that translate to the same CDR3. This chain joins TRBV18 and TRBJ2-7; TRBD1 agrees at 7 bases. The germline V gene encodes CDR1 KGHSH and CDR2 LQKENI. Losses at the gene ends were 4 bases for V and 3 bases for J; bases not matched to a gene: 6. The CDR3 totals 14 residues. CDR3 nucleotide sequence: TGTGCCAGCTCACGACAGGGATCCGGCTACGAGCAGTACTTC. Its protein product is CASSRQGSGYEQYF.

The chain combines TRBV18 with TRBJ1-5, with TRBD1 matching over 9 bases. The CDR3 is 14 residues long. Germline lookup yields CDR1 KGHSH and CDR2 LQKENI. V dropped 2 bases and J dropped 5; count of bases not matched to a gene: 1. The CDR3, as DNA: TGTGCCAGCTCACCAGGGACAGGGCATCAGCCCCAGCATTTT. Translated, it gives CASSPGTGHQPQHF.

This clone was counted between two and nine times. The rearrangement uses TRBV6-6 and TRBJ1-5; a weak D match, TRBD1 (5 bases). The CDR3 is made up of 14 amino acids. CDR1 and CDR2 from the germline V gene are MNHNY and SVGAGI (reference sequence). The V end lost 5 bases, the J end lost 4 bases, and 12 bases lay between the germline ends. This CDR3 reads CASSPREGNQPQHF. The CDR3 DNA follows: TGTGCCAGCAGTCCCAGGGAGGGAAATCAGCCCCAGCATTTT.

The table lists this clone with a few counts. V is TRBV9 and J is TRBJ2-7; 7 bases agree with TRBD2. CDR1 and CDR2 (germline): SGDLS, YYNGEE. The CDR3 runs 16 residues. J lost 4 bases, V lost 0 bases, and 10 bases had no gene match. CDR3: CASSVAATSVRYEQYF. DNA of the CDR3: TGTGCCAGCAGCGTAGCGGCTACTAGCGTACGATACGAGCAGTACTTC.

This clone was seen only once. At one of its ends the junction is not consistent with the germline gene, which may arise from a read error. This rearrangement joins TRBV5-4 to TRBJ2-1, with 9 bases matching TRBD2. Germline V gives CDR1 SGHNT, CDR2 YYREEE (reference sequence). The CDR3 consists of 15 residues. The CDR3 loop reads CASSSGLASSNEQFF. The CDR3 nucleotides read TGTGCCAGCAGCTCGGGACTAGCCTCCTCCAATGAGCAGTTCTTC.

The rearrangement joins TRBV6-1 to TRBJ2-3; 7 nucleotides agree with TRBD2. CDR1 and CDR2 from the germline V gene are MNHNS and SASEGT. After removal of 6 bases from V and 4 bases from J, the junction contained 7 bases not matched to a gene. The CDR3 sequence is 14 residues long. As DNA, the CDR3 is TGTGCCAGCAGGGCGAGCCTAGCGGCAGATACGCAGTATTTT. It is translated as CASRASLAADTQYF.

The V and J genes are TRBV5-1 and TRBJ1-1; 10 positions agree with TRBD1. CDR1 is SGHRS and CDR2 is YFSETQ in the germline V gene. V shed 4 bases, J shed 0 bases, and the junction held 6 bases outside the gene matches. The CDR3 is 16 residues long. The DNA of the CDR3 is TGCGCCAGCAGCCCGGGACAGGGGATTCTGAACACTGAAGCTTTCTTT. It translates to CASSPGQGILNTEAFF.

V and J are TRBV6-1 and TRBJ1-5; 7 nucleotides align to TRBD1. V was clipped by 4 bases and J by 2 bases; unmatched bases: 11. The CDR3 loop spans 17 amino acids. Per the germline V gene, CDR1 is MNHNS and CDR2 is SASEGT. The CDR3, as DNA: TGTGCCAGCAGTGGACCGAACAGGGGCGGGGGCAATCAGCCCCAGCATTTT. Its protein product is CASSGPNRGGGNQPQHF.

The rearrangement links TRBV7-2 to TRBJ1-2; D possibly corresponds to TRBD1 (6 bases). Trimming stripped 4 bases from V and 1 base from J, with 10 bases between. This CDR3 contains 14 residues. Germline V gene lookup returns CDR1 SGHTA and CDR2 FQGNSA. The CDR3, as DNA: TGTGCCAGCAGCTACAGGGATCTTAACTATGGCTACACCTTC. Translating gives CASSYRDLNYGYTF.

The chain couples TRBV19 to TRBJ1-4; TRBD1 is a possible D gene (6 bases). The V gene lost 2 bases and the J gene lost 5 bases, with 9 bases spanning the gap. This CDR3 contains 14 residues. Per the germline V gene, CDR1 is LNHDA and CDR2 is SQIVND (reference sequence). CDR3 sequence (DNA): TGTGCCAGTAGTATAAGGGACACGAATGAAAAACTGTTTTTT. The encoded protein is CASSIRDTNEKLFF.

Only a few counts were recorded for this clone. V is TRBV6-5 and J is TRBJ1-4; D uncertain. The CDR3 is made up of 15 amino acids. The germline V gene has CDR1 MNHEY and CDR2 SVGAGI. V shed 0 bases and J shed 6 bases, with 11 bases lying between them. Written as DNA, the CDR3 is TGTGCCAGCAGTTACTCTCCCTCGAGGGATGAAAAACTGTTTTTT. Translating it yields CASSYSPSRDEKLFF.

This chain joins TRBV5-6 and TRBJ2-7, with D possibly being TRBD2 (5 bases). The V gene lost 2 bases and the J gene lost 2 bases, with 8 bases spanning the gap. Germline V gene lookup returns CDR1 SGHDT and CDR2 YYEEEE. This CDR3 comprises 13 residues. CDR3 nucleotide sequence: TGTGCCAGCAGCTTCGAGGGCCCCTACGAGCAGTACTTC. Translated: CASSFEGPYEQYF.

In DNA, the CDR3 is TGTGCCAGCAGCCAAAAGGCCAGGGGCCTATCTAACTATGGCTACACCTTC. Protein: CASSQKARGLSNYGYTF. This chain joins TRBV16 and TRBJ1-2; possible D gene TRBD1, 6 bases. Deletions cut 2 bases from V and 0 bases from J, with 16 bases between. This CDR3 has 17 residues. Germline assignment: CDR1 KGHSY and CDR2 FQNENV.

The chain couples TRBV5-1 to TRBJ2-5, with 11 bases matching TRBD2. The J call may be faulty, since TRBJ2-7 better matches the DNA end. Per the germline V gene, CDR1 is SGHRS and CDR2 is YFSETQ. The length of the CDR3 is 15 residues. CDR3 DNA: TGCGCCAGCAGCTCCCTAGCGGGAGGCCCCTACGAGCAGTACTTC. Protein: CASSSLAGGPYEQYF.

V usage is TRBV27 and J usage is TRBJ2-1; D unresolved. Germline V lookup: CDR1 MNHEY, CDR2 SMNVEV (reference sequence). This CDR3 has 16 residues. V was cut by 3 bases and J by 5 bases, with 17 bases left in between. The chain's CDR3 is CASSLVANSWDNEQFF. CDR3 coding DNA: TGTGCCAGCAGTTTGGTCGCTAACAGTTGGGACAATGAGCAGTTCTTC.

The chain has TRBV27 and TRBJ2-1; D gene unclear. Per germline, CDR1 MNHEY and CDR2 SMNVEV (reference sequence). The CDR3 loop spans 14 amino acids. V shed 4 bases and J shed 4 bases, with 11 bases lying between them. In DNA form, the CDR3 reads TGTGCCAGCAGTTCTTTCTCCAGTTACAATGAGCAGTTCTTC. Protein sequence: CASSSFSSYNEQFF.

The gene calls are TRBV28 and TRBJ2-7, with 11 bases aligning to TRBD1. The CDR3 contains 16 residues. The ends lost 3 bases at V and 7 bases at J; junction bases unmatched: 11. Germline values: CDR1 MDHEN, CDR2 SYDVKM. CDR3 in amino acids: CASSFSRTGGRGEQYF. The CDR3 DNA follows: TGTGCCAGCAGTTTTTCGAGGACAGGGGGCCGGGGAGAGCAGTACTTC. The full variable domain, its missing parts supplied by reference TRBV28 and TRBJ2-7, is DVKVTQSSRYLVKRTGEKVFLECVQDMDHENMFWYRQDPGLGLRLIYFSYDVKMKEKGDIPEGYSVSREKKERFSLILESASTNQTSMYLCASSFSRTGGRGEQYFGPGTRLTVT.

The V call is TRBV13, the J call TRBJ2-1; 7 nucleotides line up with TRBD1. J lost 5 bases, V lost 5 bases, and 9 bases had no gene match. This CDR3 contains 15 residues. Germline V gene data show CDR1 as PRHDT and CDR2 as FYEKMQ (reference sequence). The CDR3 sequence is CASSVTGTVDNEQFF. The CDR3, as DNA: TGTGCCAGCAGCGTTACCGGGACAGTCGACAATGAGCAGTTCTTC.

The V call is TRBV28, the J call TRBJ2-6; TRBD1 agrees at 7 bases. The CDR3 spans 17 residues. CDR1 is MDHEN, CDR2 SYDVKM, per germline. J was trimmed by 3 bases and V by 2 bases; bases with no gene match: 7. CDR3 DNA sequence: TGTGCCAGCAGTTTAAGCAGGGGGTTAATTGGGGCCAACGTCCTGACTTTC. Translating it yields CASSLSRGLIGANVLTF.